These 21 T cell receptor beta chains came from one sample sequenced in a study of post-analysis software for immune sequencing data. General study points: Patients used a handful of TRBV segments, including TRBV5-6, TRBV5-1 and TRBV20-1, more often than controls.

Their antigen targets remain unknown. Libraries were made from TCR beta cDNA, and they carried unique molecular identifiers. TCRdb reanalysed the PCR reads using MiXCR and keeps one entry per CDR3 protein. Altogether roughly 540,000 distinct CDR3 sequences are present, 30% to 40% being singletons, with the ten largest covering around 6.1%. Sequencing used blood. All receptors derive from a girl aged 2-17 years with multiple sclerosis.

This clonotype occurred many times. This chain connects TRBV20-1 to TRBJ2-5, with D unclear. The germline V and J ends were trimmed by 5 bases and 2 bases, with 12 bases remaining between them. Germline-derived CDR1 and CDR2 are DFQATT and SNEGSKA (reference sequence). The CDR3 sequence is 13 residues long. CDR3 coding DNA: TGCAGTGCTCCCGTGGTTAGTCAAGAGACCCAGTACTTC. The encoded protein is CSAPVVSQETQYF.

Turning to this clonotype: Since a much larger clone is just one base distant, this may be a read error. V usage is TRBV4-1 and J usage is TRBJ2-7, with D perhaps matching TRBD1 or TRBD2 (5 bases each). Trimming removed 1 base from V and 7 bases from J, with 20 bases in between. This CDR3 is 16 amino acids long. CDR1 MGHRA and CDR2 YSYEKL come from the germline V gene. The CDR3 DNA follows: TGCGCCAGCAGCCAAGCGGGGCTGAGCTCCTACAATGAGCAGTACTTC. It yields the protein CASSQAGLSSYNEQYF.

The sample holds a few counts of this clonotype. J is TRBJ1-2 and V is TRBV4-1; D is unclear. CDR1 and CDR2 (germline): MGHRA, YSYEKL. This CDR3 is 13 amino acids long. V was trimmed by 3 bases and J by 6 bases, leaving 11 bases between them. The CDR3 DNA reads as TGCGCCAGCAGCCACCCCGATTACGATGGCTACACCTTC. This codes for CASSHPDYDGYTF.

This clonotype was counted a few times. The chain is built from TRBV5-1 and TRBJ2-7; 10 bases map to TRBD1. This CDR3 contains 16 residues. The germline CDR1 and CDR2 sequences are SGHRS and YFSETQ. J lost 5 bases, V lost 4 bases, and 12 bases had no gene match. This CDR3 reads CASSPLKPGQGNEQYF. The CDR3 DNA reads as TGCGCCAGCAGCCCGCTGAAGCCGGGACAGGGGAACGAGCAGTACTTC.

The genes are TRBV20-1 and TRBJ2-3; D possibly uses TRBD1 or TRBD2 (5 bases each). CDR1 and CDR2 from the germline V gene are DFQATT and SNEGSKA (reference sequence). The CDR3 consists of 18 residues. Trimming cost V 2 bases and J 0 bases, with 21 bases left between them. CDR3 bases: TGCAGTGCTAGAACGGGGCAAAATCCTATCCCTAGCACAGATACGCAGTATTTT. This gives the protein CSARTGQNPIPSTDTQYF.

In its sample, this clonotype was seen a few times. V is TRBV6-1 and J is TRBJ2-7; 7 bases are shared with TRBD1. The V segment lost 1 base and the J segment 0 bases; nucleotides outside the gene matches: 3. From germline, CDR1 is MNHNS and CDR2 SASEGT. CDR3 length equals 15 residues. CDR3 amino acids: CASSEGQGPSYEQYF. In DNA, the CDR3 is TGTGCCAGCAGTGAAGGACAGGGCCCCTCCTACGAGCAGTACTTC.

The J gene is TRBJ1-1, the V gene TRBV7-2; D is ambiguous. From germline, CDR1 is SGHTA and CDR2 FQGNSA. The CDR3 runs 12 residues. V lost 1 base and J 10 bases, leaving 10 bases between the germline ends. The CDR3 here is CASSLGLGGAFF. The CDR3 DNA reads TGTGCCAGCAGCTTAGGACTCGGAGGAGCTTTCTTT. Using reference TRBV7-2 and TRBJ1-1 for the parts outside the CDR3, the full variable domain is GAGVSQSPSNKVTEKGKDVELRCDPISGHTALYWYRQSLGQGLEFLIYFQGNSAPDKSGLPSDRFSAERTGGSVSTLTIQRTQQEDSAVYLCASSLGLGGAFFGQGTRLTVV.

This clonotype was picked up many times. This chain links TRBV20-1 with TRBJ1-2; possibly TRBD1 for D (5 bases). Germline V CDR1 and CDR2: DFQATT, SNEGSKA (reference sequence). This CDR3 is built from 13 residues. With 6 bases removed from V and 7 bases from J, the gap between germline ends came to 18 bases. Here the CDR3 reads CSAPRGRGTGYTF. In DNA, the CDR3 is TGCAGTGCCCCTCGGGGAAGAGGGACTGGCTACACCTTC.

The chain recombines TRBV3-1 with TRBJ2-1; 12 nucleotides match TRBD2. The CDR3 length is 18 residues. The J segment lost 8 bases and the V segment lost 1 base, leaving 12 bases of the junction unmatched. Germline loops: CDR1 LGHDT, CDR2 YNNKEL (reference sequence). The CDR3 bases are TGTGCCAGCAGCCAAGGGGCTAGCGGGGGGGCCAGGTTGGATGAGCAGTTCTTC. This codes for CASSQGASGGARLDEQFF.

The chain links TRBV12-3 or TRBV12-4 to TRBJ2-5, with a weak D call TRBD2 (6 bases). V was pared by 4 bases and J by 1 base, with 13 bases between. The CDR3 extends over 15 amino acids. CDR3 in DNA: TGTGCCAGCAGTTCCTACCGGGACTTCCAAGAGACCCAGTACTTC. It specifies CASSSYRDFQETQYF.

This clonotype was observed a handful of times. The chain employs TRBV5-1 and TRBJ2-5; 11 positions agree with TRBD2. The J call is in doubt because the DNA end fits TRBJ2-1 better. The CDR3 runs 15 residues. Germline V lookup: CDR1 SGHRS, CDR2 YFSETQ. The DNA of the CDR3 is TGCGCCAGCACCCTTAGCGGGGGGGCGTTAGAGACCCAGTTCTTC. This encodes CASTLSGGALETQFF.

This clonotype has only a few counts. The chain combines TRBV10-3 with TRBJ2-1, with 7 bases lining up with TRBD1. The CDR3 is 13 amino acids. V was clipped by 0 bases and J by 8 bases; unmatched bases: 1. The germline gives CDR1 ENHRY, CDR2 SYGVKD. This CDR3 is CAISESGGHEQFF. In nucleotides, the CDR3 is TGTGCCATCAGTGAGTCAGGGGGCCATGAGCAGTTCTTC.

The V call is TRBV5-5, the J call TRBJ1-2; TRBD1 matches at 7 bases. Looked up from germline, CDR1 is SGHKS and CDR2 is YYEKEE (reference sequence). The CDR3 consists of 15 residues. J lost 1 base, V lost 2 bases, and 5 bases had no gene match. CDR3 DNA sequence: TGTGCCAGCAGCTTAGACAGGGAAGTTAACTATGGCTACACCTTC. It translates to CASSLDREVNYGYTF.

This chain connects TRBV6-1 to TRBJ1-2; D remains unclear. V lost 3 bases and J 2 bases, leaving 7 bases between the germline ends. Germline V gene sequence: CDR1 MNHNS, CDR2 SASEGT. This CDR3 contains 13 residues. The CDR3 bases are TGTGCCAGCAGTGAGGGCAGGAACTATGGCTACACCTTC. Translating gives CASSEGRNYGYTF.

This clonotype was counted between two and nine times. The chain links TRBV20-1 to TRBJ2-1, with D hard to call. V gave up 7 bases and J gave up 0 bases, with 10 bases separating them. This CDR3 has 13 residues. Germline V lookup: CDR1 DFQATT, CDR2 SNEGSKA (reference sequence). CDR3 sequence (DNA): TGCAGTGTTCACCGGAGCTCCTACAATGAGCAGTTCTTC. Residues: CSVHRSSYNEQFF.

The V call is TRBV6-5, the J call TRBJ2-3, with a tentative D call TRBD1 (6 bases). Trimming shortened V by 2 bases and J by 5 bases, and 8 bases separated the two germline ends. Germline CDR1 and CDR2: MNHEY and SVGAGI. This CDR3 region has 13 residues. The CDR3 region has the DNA TGTGCCAGCAGTTACCCGGGACAAGATACGCAGTATTTT. Its translation: CASSYPGQDTQYF.

This clonotype was seen only a few times. This chain joins TRBV12-3 or TRBV12-4 and TRBJ2-1; possibly TRBD2 for D (6 bases). Trimming pared 5 bases from V and 2 bases from J, leaving 16 bases between. The CDR3 is made up of 16 amino acids. CDR3 nucleotide sequence: TGTGCCAGCAGTGCACCCCGGGACTCACCCTACAATGAGCAGTTCTTC. Protein: CASSAPRDSPYNEQFF.

This clonotype has just a few counts. The V and J genes are TRBV30 and TRBJ2-3; D unresolved. The length of the CDR3 is 15 residues. Looked up from germline, CDR1 is GTSNPN and CDR2 is SVGIG (reference sequence). Trimming pared 0 bases from V and 3 bases from J, leaving 13 bases between. The CDR3 is CAWSVTWGMTDTQYF. The CDR3 DNA is TGTGCCTGGAGTGTCACGTGGGGAATGACAGATACGCAGTATTTT.

The chain employs TRBV2 and TRBJ2-5, with D possibly matching TRBD1 (6 bases). Germline V CDR1 and CDR2: SNHLY, FYNNEI. The CDR3 totals 15 residues. V lost 5 bases to trimming and J lost 5 bases, with 18 bases between them. CDR3 protein: CASSLDRTTLETQYF. In DNA form, the CDR3 reads TGTGCCAGCAGTCTTGACAGGACCACATTGGAGACCCAGTACTTC.

In this sample, this clonotype turned up a few times. The J gene is TRBJ2-1, the V gene TRBV5-1; 9 nucleotides match TRBD1. V was clipped by 4 bases and J by 7 bases; unmatched bases: 12. The length of the CDR3 is 16 residues. The germline gives CDR1 SGHRS, CDR2 YFSETQ. CDR3 nucleotide sequence: TGCGCCAGCAGCCAACTCGGACAGGGGAAATTTAATGAGCAGTTCTTC. This sequence encodes CASSQLGQGKFNEQFF.

This clonotype was counted only a few times. This chain joins TRBV20-1 and TRBJ1-2; 9 bases line up with TRBD1. The germline gives CDR1 DFQATT, CDR2 SNEGSKA (reference sequence). The CDR3 sequence is 14 residues long. J gave up 3 bases and V 3 bases, and 5 bases lay outside the gene matches. In DNA form, the CDR3 reads TGCAGTGCTAGTAAGACAGGGGGTGACTATGGCTACACCTTC. This translates into CSASKTGGDYGYTF.